Below, one TCR beta chain is given with its context. Its antigen is as yet unknown. Other DNA sequences from this sample encode an identical CDR3 as well. The record originates from a study of cytomegalovirus exposure and HLA in healthy donors. Study-level findings and limits: Rarity held for most TCR sequences, but there were some public TCRs that occurred in many donors. There were 150 to 200 TCR beta chains listed as cytomegalovirus-associated. Reports described diagnosis of cytomegalovirus status by the classifier as highly specific and sensitive.

Sequencing used immunoSEQ multiplex PCR; TCRdb keeps in-frame clones, though not all of them. The repertoire holds roughly 150,000 clones, 85% to 90% seen once, with about 3.1% in the top ten. The CDR3 is made up of 15 amino acids. The V segment lost 2 bases and the J segment 8 bases; nucleotides outside the gene matches: 6. Germline V CDR1 and CDR2: SGHDT, YYEEEE. The TCR sequence derives from a woman under 30 in good health and CMV-seropositive. V and J are TRBV5-6 and TRBJ1-4; 10 bases match TRBD1. What was sequenced was PBMCs. CDR3 amino acids: CASSLRTGGSEKLFF. In nucleotides, the CDR3 is TGTGCCAGCAGCTTAAGGACAGGGGGGAGCGAAAAACTGTTTTTT.